A selection of T cell receptor beta chains follows, all from one sample in a study of shared clonotypes between healthy human individuals. The repertoire was sequenced with immunoSEQ multiplex PCR; TCRdb's copy has only in-frame clones and lacks some. The sample lists about 800,000 clones, roughly 96% seen once, with over 0.2% in the top ten. Specimen: naive CD8+ T cells sorted from blood. These receptors came from a man aged 30 to 39 in good health. CDR3s include the opening cysteine and the closing phenylalanine or tryptophan. The D gene is left open where the match is weak. Part of the rows lack a size; the others show once, few, many or a class for expanded clones.

j_gene,v_gene,d_gene,abundance,CDR3aa,CDR3nt
TRBJ2-7,TRBV9,.,.,CASSPRVLSYEQYF,TGTGCCAGCAGCCCCCGGGTCCTATCCTACGAGCAGTACTTC
TRBJ2-1,TRBV27,TRBD2,.,CASSSGGSYNEQFF,TGTGCCAGCAGCTCCGGCGGGAGCTACAATGAGCAGTTCTTC
TRBJ2-7,TRBV11-2,TRBD2,.,CASSDTSGRSHEQYF,TGTGCCAGCAGCGATACTAGCGGGAGATCCCACGAGCAGTACTTC
TRBJ2-2,TRBV7-9,TRBD2,.,CASSGRLAENTGELFF,TGTGCCAGCAGCGGGCGACTAGCGGAGAACACCGGGGAGCTGTTTTTT
TRBJ2-7,TRBV7-7,.,.,CASSLYRNYEQYF,TGTGCTAGCAGCTTATATAGGAACTACGAGCAGTACTTC
TRBJ2-1,TRBV15,TRBD1,.,CATSSEAGTGFNEQFF,TGTGCCACCAGCAGTGAAGCCGGGACAGGGTTTAATGAGCAGTTCTTC
TRBJ2-7,TRBV5-1,TRBD1,.,CASSLGQGANEQYF,TGCGCCAGCAGCTTGGGACAGGGGGCCAACGAGCAGTACTTC
TRBJ2-3,TRBV28,.,.,CASSLTGTDTDTQYF,TGTGCCAGCAGTTTGACCGGGACGGACACAGATACGCAGTATTTT
TRBJ2-1,TRBV10-1,TRBD2,once,CASSDSGPGLADYNEQFF,TGCGCCAGCAGTGACTCGGGTCCGGGACTAGCGGACTACAATGAGCAGTTCTTC
TRBJ2-5,TRBV27,.,.,CASSSKGRWETQYF,TGTGCCAGCAGTTCTAAGGGGCGCTGGGAGACCCAGTACTTC
TRBJ1-1,TRBV12-5,.,.,CASGLGGYTEAFF,TGTGCTAGTGGTTTGGGTGGGTACACTGAAGCTTTCTTT
TRBJ1-1,TRBV27,.,.,CASSSDRQGYTEAFF,TGTGCCAGCAGTTCGGACCGCCAAGGGTACACTGAAGCTTTCTTT
TRBJ2-7,TRBV7-9,TRBD2,.,CASSGTSGSYEQYF,TGTGCCAGCAGCGGGACTAGCGGCTCCTACGAGCAGTACTTC
TRBJ2-7,TRBV9,TRBD1,.,CASSAGTGIDEQYF,TGTGCCAGCAGCGCAGGGACAGGGATCGACGAGCAGTACTTC
TRBJ2-3,TRBV10-3,.,.,CAISGFSRTVTSSTDTQYF,TGTGCCATCAGTGGATTCTCTCGGACTGTCACTTCTAGCACAGATACGCAGTATTTT
TRBJ1-1,TRBV19,.,.,CASSIGQGNTEAFF,TGTGCCAGTAGTATCGGGCAGGGTAACACTGAAGCTTTCTTT
TRBJ2-2,TRBV5-5,.,.,CASKGVDGISANTGELFF,TGTGCCAGCAAGGGTGTGGACGGAATTTCCGCGAACACCGGGGAGCTGTTTTTT
TRBJ2-3,TRBV5-6,TRBD2,.,CASRRLAGGPDTQYF,TGTGCCAGCCGTCGATTAGCGGGAGGGCCAGATACGCAGTATTTT
TRBJ2-2,TRBV7-6,.,.,CASSLRLGITGELFF,TGTGCCAGCAGCTTAAGGCTGGGAATAACCGGGGAGCTGTTTTTT
TRBJ2-7,TRBV7-2,TRBD1,.,CASSLGGTGVPYEQYF,TGTGCCAGCAGCTTAGGAGGGACAGGGGTGCCCTACGAGCAGTACTTC
TRBJ2-3,TRBV29-1,.,.,CSVAFEPGGTDTQYF,TGCAGCGTTGCATTCGAGCCCGGGGGCACAGATACGCAGTATTTT
TRBJ1-2,TRBV7-8,.,.,CASSSIQGSGYTF,TGTGCCAGCAGCTCGATACAGGGATCCGGCTACACCTTC
TRBJ2-1,TRBV6-1,TRBD2,.,CASSERGTSGRYNEQFF,TGTGCCAGCAGTGAAAGGGGTACTAGCGGGAGGTACAATGAGCAGTTCTTC
TRBJ1-5,TRBV30,.,.,CAWSDRVGQPQHF,TGTGCCTGGAGTGACAGGGTGGGCCAGCCCCAGCATTTT
TRBJ2-1,TRBV20-1,.,.,CSARWNEQFF,TGCAGTGCTAGATGGAATGAGCAGTTCTTC
TRBJ1-5,TRBV6-1,.,.,CASSETLGTVNQPQHF,TGTGCCAGCAGTGAAACCCTGGGTACGGTCAATCAGCCCCAGCATTTT
TRBJ2-1,TRBV5-6,.,.,CASSSDRDNEQFF,TGTGCCAGCAGCTCGGACAGAGACAATGAGCAGTTCTTC
TRBJ1-2,TRBV29-1,.,once,CSVETDYGYTF,TGCAGCGTTGAGACAGACTATGGCTACACCTTC
TRBJ2-3,TRBV7-9,.,.,CASSFVFRTKHTDTQYF,TGTGCCAGCAGCTTTGTTTTTCGGACAAAACACACAGATACGCAGTATTTT
TRBJ2-1,TRBV7-9,TRBD2,.,CASSPWTSGNLDEQFF,TGTGCCAGCAGCCCTTGGACTAGCGGGAATTTGGATGAGCAGTTCTTC
TRBJ2-2,TRBV4-1,.,.,CASSQFGPRGLPANTGELFF,TGCGCCAGCAGCCAATTTGGGCCCAGGGGCCTCCCTGCGAACACCGGGGAGCTGTTTTTT
TRBJ2-7,TRBV28,TRBD2,.,CASSWLAGGSGSSSYEQYF,TGTGCCAGCAGTTGGCTAGCGGGAGGTTCCGGTTCAAGCTCCTACGAGCAGTACTTC
TRBJ2-7,TRBV7-8,.,.,CASSIYQGSYEQYF,TGTGCCAGCAGCATATACCAGGGATCTTACGAGCAGTACTTC
TRBJ2-5,TRBV5-6,TRBD1,once,CASSRPTGNQETQYF,TGTGCCAGCAGCCGGCCGACAGGGAACCAAGAGACCCAGTACTTC
TRBJ2-1,TRBV5-1,.,.,CASSLGLNNEQFF,TGCGCCAGCAGCTTGGGCCTCAACAATGAGCAGTTCTTC
TRBJ2-5,TRBV29-1,.,.,CSVYGQTETQYF,TGCAGCGTTTACGGACAGACAGAGACCCAGTACTTC
TRBJ1-5,TRBV28,.,.,CASRQEDIQPQHF,TGTGCCAGCAGACAGGAGGACATTCAGCCCCAGCATTTT
TRBJ2-1,TRBV27,.,.,CASSLRRDEQFF,TGTGCCAGCAGTTTAAGGCGAGACGAGCAGTTCTTC
TRBJ1-4,TRBV27,TRBD1,once,CASSLLPGGMSEKLFF,TGTGCCAGCAGTCTACTCCCAGGGGGCATGAGTGAAAAACTGTTTTTT
TRBJ1-2,TRBV15,.,.,CATGDRVYTF,TGTGCCACCGGAGATCGTGTCTACACCTTC
TRBJ2-7,TRBV15,TRBD2,.,CATSGLAGDREQYF,TGTGCCACCAGCGGTCTAGCGGGAGACCGGGAGCAGTACTTC
TRBJ2-1,TRBV11-2,.,.,CASSPRTPSYNEQFF,TGTGCCAGCAGCCCACGGACACCTTCCTACAATGAGCAGTTCTTC
TRBJ2-1,TRBV7-9,TRBD2,.,CASSFSETSELYNEQFF,TGTGCCAGCAGCTTTTCGGAGACTAGCGAACTCTACAATGAGCAGTTCTTC
TRBJ2-3,TRBV5-1,TRBD2,.,CASSSASGRTDTQYF,TGCGCCAGCAGCTCGGCTAGCGGGAGAACAGATACGCAGTATTTT
TRBJ2-3,TRBV29-1,.,.,CSVLVPNTDTQYF,TGCAGCGTTCTCGTCCCGAACACAGATACGCAGTATTTT
TRBJ2-7,TRBV27,TRBD1,once,CASSFGQGVYEQYF,TGTGCCAGCAGTTTCGGGCAGGGGGTCTACGAGCAGTACTTC
TRBJ2-7,TRBV10-2,.,.,CASSEFYEQYF,TGCGCCAGCAGTGAGTTTTACGAGCAGTACTTC
TRBJ2-7,TRBV27,.,.,CASSFGRSHPYEQYF,TGTGCCAGCAGTTTTGGTCGGTCCCACCCCTACGAGCAGTACTTC
TRBJ1-1,TRBV5-6,.,.,CATTSGGLITEAFF,TGTGCCACCACTAGCGGGGGGCTTATCACTGAAGCTTTCTTT
TRBJ1-3,TRBV29-1,.,.,CSAVAGSSGNTIYF,TGCAGCGCCGTCGCAGGCAGCTCTGGAAACACCATATATTTT
TRBJ1-3,TRBV29-1,.,.,CSVRAGAGNTIYF,TGCAGCGTTAGGGCAGGGGCTGGAAACACCATATATTTT
TRBJ1-4,TRBV5-1,TRBD1,.,CASSSDPKGADNEKLFF,TGCGCCAGCAGCTCAGATCCCAAGGGGGCCGATAATGAAAAACTGTTTTTT